A single sample is the source of the 25 T cell receptor beta chains below, sequenced in a study of shared clonotypes between healthy human individuals. This table comes from immunoSEQ multiplex PCR, and its TCRdb copy is limited to in-frame clones, with some not included. Found here are about 510,000 clones, 90% to 96% of them singletons; the top ten hold about 0.064%. The sequencing sample was made of naive CD4+ T cells sorted from blood. Subset of the sample: CD45RA+ positively selected. These receptors were taken from a woman younger than 45 in good health.

V and J are TRBV5-1 and TRBJ2-7; no clear D gene. The length of the CDR3 is 12 residues. The germline V gene has CDR1 SGHRS and CDR2 YFSETQ. V was trimmed by 4 bases and J by 7 bases, leaving 12 bases between them. For the CDR3, the DNA is TGCGCCAGCAGCCCCCAGCTTGGGGAGCAGTACTTC. This gives the protein CASSPQLGEQYF.

The rearrangement joins TRBV28 to TRBJ2-7; possible D gene TRBD1, 6 bases. The CDR3 spans 15 residues. Germline-derived CDR1 and CDR2 are MDHEN and SYDVKM. The ends were cut back, 10 bases at V and 2 bases at J, with 21 bases in the middle. The CDR3 bases are TGTGCCACTGCTGCTTCAGGGGCTGCCCCCTACGAGCAGTACTTC. Its protein is CATAASGAAPYEQYF.

The gene calls are TRBV5-4 and TRBJ2-1; TRBD1 aligns across 8 bases. Looked up from germline, CDR1 is SGHNT and CDR2 is YYREEE (reference sequence). With V trimmed by 0 bases and J by 7 bases, 6 bases remained unmatched. This CDR3 is built from 15 residues. This CDR3 is CASSLGAGGKNEQFF. The CDR3, as DNA: TGTGCCAGCAGCTTGGGGGCAGGGGGCAAGAATGAGCAGTTCTTC.

The chain joins TRBV11-2 to TRBJ2-7, with a tentative D call TRBD1 (5 bases). Per germline, CDR1 SGHAT and CDR2 FQNNGV. This CDR3 comprises 18 residues. V was pared by 1 base and J by 0 bases, with 19 bases between. The chain's CDR3 is CASSLVPFVAGSSYEQYF. CDR3 sequence (DNA): TGTGCCAGCAGCTTAGTTCCTTTCGTTGCAGGGTCCTCCTACGAGCAGTACTTC. Looking up the rest from reference TRBV11-2 and TRBJ2-7 gives the full variable domain: EAGVAQSPRYKIIEKRQSVAFWCNPISGHATLYWYQQILGQGPKLLIQFQNNGVVDDSQLPKDRFSAERLKGVDSTLKIQPAKLEDSAVYLCASSLVPFVAGSSYEQYFGPGTRLTVT.

The J gene is TRBJ1-1, the V gene TRBV29-1; unclear D gene. V dropped 7 bases and J dropped 7 bases, with 13 bases sitting between them. CDR3 length equals 11 residues. Per the germline V gene, CDR1 is SQVTM and CDR2 is ANQGSEA. The CDR3 coding sequence is TGCAGCGGGACGGTCCTTTATGAAGCTTTCTTT. Protein: CSGTVLYEAFF.

In this sample, this clone turned up once. The chain carries TRBV19 and TRBJ2-2; 10 bases agree with TRBD2. Germline assignment: CDR1 LNHDA and CDR2 SQIVND (reference sequence). V was pared by 4 bases and J by 2 bases, with 7 bases of the junction left unmatched. The CDR3 contains 17 residues. The CDR3 is CASSTHASGRNTGELFF. The CDR3 region has the DNA TGTGCCAGTAGTACTCACGCTAGCGGGAGAAACACCGGGGAGCTGTTTTTT.

V is TRBV6-5 and J is TRBJ2-7; D uncertain. V was clipped by 5 bases and J by 3 bases, with 5 bases between them. The CDR3 runs 11 residues. Germline loops: CDR1 MNHEY, CDR2 SVGAGI. The CDR3 spells CASSQVYEQYF. The CDR3 DNA is TGTGCCAGCAGTCAGGTCTACGAGCAGTACTTC.

This clone appeared a single time. This sequence joins TRBV28 and TRBJ2-3; TRBD2 matches 16 bases. Germline CDR1 MDHEN, CDR2 SYDVKM. The J segment lost 8 bases and the V segment lost 4 bases, leaving 3 bases of the junction unmatched. The CDR3 is 15 amino acids. The CDR3 reads CASSSGTSGRGTQYF. In DNA, the CDR3 is TGTGCCAGCAGTTCCGGGACTAGCGGGAGGGGTACGCAGTATTTT.

The chain couples TRBV6-7 to TRBJ2-6, with no clear D. TRBV6-7 is an ORF for which the function is uncertain. The CDR3 covers 18 residues. The V and J ends lost 5 bases and 5 bases respectively, with 22 bases between them. This CDR3 is CASSAPRYLQSRANVLTF. CDR3 DNA: TGTGCCAGCAGTGCACCAAGGTATTTACAAAGTCGGGCCAACGTCCTGACTTTC.

The rearrangement links TRBV18 to TRBJ2-1; 9 positions agree with TRBD1. CDR3 size: 16 residues. Germline lookup yields CDR1 KGHSH and CDR2 LQKENI. The V gene end was trimmed by 3 bases and the J gene end by 6 bases; junction bases not matched to a gene: 9. CDR3 loop: CASSPSGQGVSNEQFF. In DNA form, the CDR3 reads TGTGCCAGCTCACCCTCGGGACAGGGTGTCTCCAATGAGCAGTTCTTC.

This chain joins TRBV11-2 and TRBJ2-7; D remains unclear. Per germline, CDR1 SGHAT and CDR2 FQNNGV. The CDR3 loop spans 13 amino acids. With 3 bases removed from V and 4 bases from J, the gap between germline ends came to 10 bases. The CDR3 sequence is CASSFVTAYEQYF. Written as DNA, the CDR3 is TGTGCCAGCAGCTTCGTCACAGCTTACGAGCAGTACTTC. Full variable domain (remainder filled in from reference TRBV11-2 and TRBJ2-7): EAGVAQSPRYKIIEKRQSVAFWCNPISGHATLYWYQQILGQGPKLLIQFQNNGVVDDSQLPKDRFSAERLKGVDSTLKIQPAKLEDSAVYLCASSFVTAYEQYFGPGTRLTVT.

The V gene is TRBV6-6, the J gene TRBJ2-7, with D unclear. V was pared by 5 bases and J by 5 bases, with 10 bases between. The germline gives CDR1 MNHNY, CDR2 SVGAGI (reference sequence). The CDR3 extends over 12 amino acids. The CDR3 bases are TGTGCCAGCAGTGACCGACTGGACGAGCAGTACTTC. Its protein is CASSDRLDEQYF.

This sequence joins TRBV5-1 and TRBJ2-3; either TRBD1 or TRBD2 may fit D (6 bases each). Germline CDR1 and CDR2: SGHRS and YFSETQ. Trimming removed 1 base at V and 14 bases at J, with 14 bases between. The CDR3 has 12 residues. Here the CDR3 DNA reads TGCGCCAGCAGCTTGACCGGGGGCCTTAGGTATTTT. This sequence encodes CASSLTGGLRYF.

V gene TRBV5-6 combines with J gene TRBJ2-6, with a tentative D call TRBD1 (5 bases). Trimming pared 1 base from V and 2 bases from J, leaving 10 bases between. Germline V gene data show CDR1 as SGHDT and CDR2 as YYEEEE. This CDR3 is built from 16 residues. The CDR3 region has the DNA TGTGCCAGCAGCTTGTTCACAGGCGCTGGGGCCAACGTCCTGACTTTC. This sequence encodes CASSLFTGAGANVLTF.

The gene calls are TRBV19 and TRBJ2-6, with D hard to call. Germline CDR1 reads LNHDA; CDR2 reads SQIVND (reference sequence). The V end was cut by 8 bases, the J end by 0 bases, with 8 bases between. This CDR3 has 14 amino acids. The CDR3 nucleotides are TGTGCCAGTTCTGGGGACTCTGGGGCCAACGTCCTGACTTTC. It codes for CASSGDSGANVLTF.

The J gene is TRBJ1-6, the V gene TRBV28; D may be TRBD1 (5 bases). The V end was cut by 5 bases, the J end by 9 bases, with 11 bases between. The CDR3 is made up of 13 amino acids. The germline gives CDR1 MDHEN, CDR2 SYDVKM. CDR3 in amino acids: CASSVTGVSPLHF. The CDR3, as DNA: TGTGCCAGCAGTGTCACAGGAGTTTCACCCCTCCACTTT.

The chain couples TRBV6-5 to TRBJ1-2, with TRBD1 identical over 7 bases. With 0 bases clipped from V and 4 bases from J, the junction kept 2 bases outside the gene matches. The CDR3 consists of 14 residues. Germline lookup yields CDR1 MNHEY and CDR2 SVGAGI. Written as DNA, the CDR3 is TGTGCCAGCAGTTACTCGGGACAGAGCTATGGCTACACCTTC. Translated: CASSYSGQSYGYTF.

The CDR3, as DNA: TGCGCCAGCAGCTTTTCAGGGAATAGCAATCAGCCCCAGCATTTT. This codes for CASSFSGNSNQPQHF. This chain links TRBV5-1 with TRBJ1-5, with D perhaps matching TRBD1 (5 bases). Germline V gene lookup returns CDR1 SGHRS and CDR2 YFSETQ. The ends were cut back, 2 bases at V and 0 bases at J, with 9 bases in the middle. CDR3 size: 15 residues.

This chain links TRBV28 with TRBJ2-2; TRBD2 is a possible D gene (7 bases). Per germline, CDR1 MDHEN and CDR2 SYDVKM. Trimming cost V 5 bases and J 2 bases, with 18 bases left between them. The CDR3 has 17 residues. This CDR3 is CASSQGGGHSNTGELFF. The CDR3 nucleotides read TGTGCCAGCAGTCAAGGCGGGGGACATTCTAACACCGGGGAGCTGTTTTTT.

The V call is TRBV4-1, the J call TRBJ2-5; D is possibly TRBD2 (6 bases). The V gene's germline CDR1 is MGHRA and CDR2 YSYEKL. CDR3 length: 14 residues. Trimming left V 4 bases short and J 4 bases short, with 13 bases between. The CDR3 sequence: CASSRYRDLETQYF. As DNA, the CDR3 is TGCGCCAGCAGCCGATACCGGGACTTAGAGACCCAGTACTTC.

The rearrangement joins TRBV6-1 to TRBJ1-2, with 10 bases aligning to TRBD1. This CDR3 is 12 amino acids long. Germline CDR1 and CDR2: MNHNS and SASEGT. The J segment lost 7 bases and the V segment lost 8 bases, leaving 4 bases of the junction unmatched. Here the CDR3 reads CASDRGQGGYTF. CDR3 sequence (DNA): TGTGCCAGCGACAGGGGGCAAGGTGGCTACACCTTC.

CDR3 DNA sequence: TGTGCCAGCAGCCAAGAGGGGAGGGGGAGTAACTATGGCTACACCTTC. Its protein product is CASSQEGRGSNYGYTF. The V call is TRBV4-2, the J call TRBJ1-2; the D gene is possibly TRBD1 (6 bases). In germline, CDR1 is LGHNA, CDR2 YNFKEQ. This CDR3 comprises 16 residues. Trimming removed 0 bases from V and 1 base from J, with 12 bases in between.

The chain recombines TRBV5-1 with TRBJ2-5; TRBD1 matches 7 bases. TRBJ2-7 matches the DNA end more closely, so the J call is doubtful. CDR3 length: 15 amino acids. Germline CDR1 reads SGHRS; CDR2 reads YFSETQ. The CDR3 nucleotides are TGCGCCAGCAGTCCTTGGACAGGAAGCTCCTACGAGCAGTACTTC. Translating gives CASSPWTGSSYEQYF.

The chain couples TRBV5-1 to TRBJ2-2; 10 nucleotides line up with TRBD2. The CDR3 contains 17 residues. CDR1 and CDR2 from the germline V gene are SGHRS and YFSETQ. J was trimmed by 1 base and V by 0 bases; bases with no gene match: 3. CDR3: CASSLARTSGNTGELFF. In DNA form, the CDR3 reads TGCGCCAGCAGCTTGGCCCGGACTAGCGGGAACACCGGGGAGCTGTTTTTT.

The V and J genes are TRBV7-9 and TRBJ1-5, with TRBD1 identical over 11 bases. The CDR3 spans 19 residues. Unmatched junction bases numbered 13, after V lost 1 base and J lost 5 bases. The germline gives CDR1 SEHNR, CDR2 FQNEAQ (reference sequence). CDR3 nucleotides: TGTGCCAGCAGCTTAGTAGTTGTGGGACAGGGGGAAGGGGATCAGCCCCAGCATTTT. Translation: CASSLVVVGQGEGDQPQHF.